The clone carrying this TCR beta chain has more than one count but fewer than ten. Its antigen is as yet unknown. Use of 60 Vbeta and 13 Jbeta primers characterized the PCR. Clones were sequenced by immunoSEQ multiplex PCR, and TCRdb holds only the in-frame ones, with some missing. The sample has more than 130,000 clones; approximately 70% are singletons. These data originate in a study of cytomegalovirus exposure and HLA in healthy donors. Notes on the study in general: It is likely that the observed cluster of highly shared sequence variants was a sequencing artifact. Presence/absence results assume similar sequencing depth per donor, which may not hold. When the data were analyzed later, several of the most significant clusters appeared to be linked to common viral pathogens. In a later analysis, V- and J-gene trimming of beta chains associated with a DCLRE1C missense variant, replicated independently.

Between the trimmed V and J ends, which lost 5 bases and 0 bases, there was a span of 11 bases. Germline V gives CDR1 LNHDA, CDR2 SQIVND (reference sequence). This CDR3 contains 15 residues. The receptor comes from a human donor in good health. The chain uses TRBV19 and TRBJ1-5; no clear D gene. Sequencing was carried out using PBMCs. CDR3 nucleotides: TGTGCCAGTAGTCGGGGTGTGCGTAGCAATCAGCCCCAGCATTTT. Translation: CASSRGVRSNQPQHF.